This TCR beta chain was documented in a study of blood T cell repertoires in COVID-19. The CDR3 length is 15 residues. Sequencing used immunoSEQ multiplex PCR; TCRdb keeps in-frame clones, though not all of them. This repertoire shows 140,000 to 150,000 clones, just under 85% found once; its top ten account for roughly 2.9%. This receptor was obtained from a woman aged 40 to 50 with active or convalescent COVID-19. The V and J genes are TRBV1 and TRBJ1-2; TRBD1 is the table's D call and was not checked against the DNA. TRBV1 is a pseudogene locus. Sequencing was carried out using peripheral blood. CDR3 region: CTSSLLDRAGGGYTF. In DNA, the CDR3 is TGCACCAGCAGCCTTTTAGACAGGGCAGGGGGCGGCTACACCTTC.